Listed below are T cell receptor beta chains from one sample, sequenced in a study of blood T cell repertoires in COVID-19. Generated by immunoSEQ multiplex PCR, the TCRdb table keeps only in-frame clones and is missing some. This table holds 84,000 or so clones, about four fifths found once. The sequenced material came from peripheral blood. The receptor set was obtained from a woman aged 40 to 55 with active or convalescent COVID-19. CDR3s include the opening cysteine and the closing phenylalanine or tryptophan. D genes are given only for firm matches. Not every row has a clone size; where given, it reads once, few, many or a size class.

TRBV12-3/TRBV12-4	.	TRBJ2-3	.	TGTGCCAGCACCCTGACACTAGGAGATACGCAGTATTTT	CASTLTLGDTQYF
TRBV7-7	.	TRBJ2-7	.	TGTGCTAGCAGCTTATTTCATGGGGCGCCCTACGAGCAGTACTTC	CASSLFHGAPYEQYF
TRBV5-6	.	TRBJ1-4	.	TGTGCCAGCAGCTTGGGGGGGCGAGTTGAAAAACTGTTTTTT	CASSLGGRVEKLFF
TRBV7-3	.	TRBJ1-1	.	TGTGCCAGCAGCTTGGGGGGGCTGGGCACTGAAGCTTTCTTT	CASSLGGLGTEAFF
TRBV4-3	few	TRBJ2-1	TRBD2	TGCGCCAGCAGCCAACTAGCGGGAACAACCTACAATGAGCAGTTCTTC	CASSQLAGTTYNEQFF
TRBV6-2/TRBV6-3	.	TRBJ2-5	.	TGTGCCAGCAGTCGTGGCCCTAGGGGCAGAGAGACCCAGTACTTC	CASSRGPRGRETQYF
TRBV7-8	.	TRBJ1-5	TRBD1	TGTGCCAGCAGCACAGACAGGGGTGGTTTGAGCAATCAGCCCCAGCATTTT	CASSTDRGGLSNQPQHF
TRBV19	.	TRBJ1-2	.	TGTGCCAGTAGTATGGCCGGGACAACCAACTATGGCTACACCTTC	CASSMAGTTNYGYTF
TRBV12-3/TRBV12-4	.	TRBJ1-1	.	TGTGCCAGCAGTACACAAATCGAAGCTTTCTTT	CASSTQIEAFF
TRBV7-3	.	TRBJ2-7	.	TGTGCCAGCAGCCCGACCGAGGTCGCCTACGAGCAGTACTTC	CASSPTEVAYEQYF